The present T cell receptor beta chain was sequenced within a study of T cells in localized non-small cell lung cancer. Study observations and caveats: Increased T cell density in blood showed an association with longer overall survival. When the top 100 tumor clones were examined, a median 57 of them also appeared in the adjacent lung, which was paired and uninvolved. Adjacent uninvolved lung tissue had the highest T cell clonality, exceeding tumor.

With respect to this clone: No antigen is known for it.

The V end was cut by 5 bases, the J end by 5 bases, with 12 bases between. Germline CDR1 is KGHSH and CDR2 is LQKENI. This CDR3 contains 14 residues. Some clones are missing from TCRdb's copy, which holds only in-frame ones; the method was immunoSEQ multiplex PCR. This repertoire shows about 52,000 clones, 70% to 90% found once; its top ten account for about 16%. The TCR was taken from a female donor with stage II lung adenocarcinoma. This chain links TRBV18 with TRBJ2-2; D may be TRBD1 or TRBD2 (5 bases each). Sequencing was performed on PBMCs, taken before any cancer treatment. Here the CDR3 DNA reads TGTGCCAGCTCAACCGGGACCGAGACCGGGGAGCTGTTTTTT. Its protein is CASSTGTETGELFF.